This T cell receptor (beta chain) was identified during a study of shared T cell receptors in the human thymus. Sequenced by immunoSEQ multiplex PCR; TCRdb stores in-frame clones only, minus some. This sample yields roughly 410,000 clones, of which around 93% are seen a single time; around 0.019% belongs to the top ten. CDR1 is SGHDN, CDR2 FVKESK, per germline. CDR3 length: 17 residues. V was pared by 1 base and J by 3 bases, with 10 bases of the junction left unmatched. The clonotype originates from a human donor. The sample taken for sequencing was thymocytes. The chain has TRBV14 and TRBJ2-7, with 9 bases lining up with TRBD1. Here the CDR3 reads CASSQGPRDRAFYEQYF. The CDR3, as DNA: TGTGCCAGCAGCCAAGGCCCGAGGGACAGGGCCTTCTACGAGCAGTACTTC.